This T cell receptor (beta chain) was observed in a study of tumor-infiltrating lymphocytes in localized non-small cell lung cancer. This CDR3 has 11 amino acids. CDR1 is DFQATT, CDR2 SNEGSKA, per germline (reference sequence). Trimming stripped 1 base from V and 5 bases from J, with 3 bases between. Assay used: immunoSEQ multiplex PCR; TCRdb lists only in-frame clones, some missing. The table has 11,000 to 15,000 clones, roughly 76% seen once. This receptor was taken from a human donor with non-small cell lung cancer. Material: lung tumor tissue. V usage is TRBV20-1 and J usage is TRBJ2-1, with D uncertain. This CDR3 is CSARGNNEQFF. The CDR3 DNA reads TGCAGTGCTAGAGGGAACAATGAGCAGTTCTTC.